This section outlines one TCR beta chain sequence together with its context. What it binds is not known. A second PCR of about 7 to 12 cycles used a sample-barcoded 5' primer and a J-beta primer mix. In TCRdb, the 5' RACE reads were re-called with MiXCR into one record per CDR3 protein. The repertoire holds some 900,000 distinct CDR3 sequences, with under 50% as singletons. The data were obtained in a study of blood T cells in healthy people across ages. Study results and caveats: While age rose, TCR beta diversity per million T cells dropped in a roughly linear way. When set beside aged donors, long-lived donors presented more naive CD4+ cells and higher diversity.

The CDR3 contains 15 residues. Germline assignment: CDR1 SQVTM and CDR2 ANQGSEA. V was pared by 3 bases and J by 2 bases, with 15 bases between. Input material: blood. The gene calls are TRBV29-1 and TRBJ2-3; maybe TRBD2 (7 bases). This clonotype originated in a man aged 25-45 years in good health. Written as DNA, the CDR3 is TGCAGCGTTGATTGGGGGGGGGCCGTCACAGATACGCAGTATTTT. Translation: CSVDWGGAVTDTQYF.